This T cell receptor (beta chain) came from a study of blood T cells in healthy people across ages. Study conclusions and caveats: Strong correlation existed between TCR beta diversity and naive T cell percentage. TCR beta diversity per million T cells fell roughly linearly with age.

For every donor, a draw yielded about 10 milliliters of peripheral blood. Per individual sample, total RNA of at least 6 micrograms was extracted. Primed by a sample-barcoded 5' primer and a J-beta primer mix, a second PCR proceeded for about 6 to 12 cycles. One entry per CDR3 protein, called by TCRdb with MiXCR from the 5' RACE reads. This table holds 1.5 million to 2 million distinct CDR3 sequences, roughly 27% found once. This clonotype was found many times. Its antigen is undetermined. The CDR3 sequence is 16 residues long. Germline V gene sequence: CDR1 MNHEY, CDR2 SVGAGI. Losses at the gene ends were 4 bases for V and 6 bases for J; bases not matched to a gene: 8.

The clonotype originates from a woman aged 25 to 39 in good health. The chain combines TRBV6-5 with TRBJ1-6; 8 bases are shared with TRBD1. What was sequenced was blood. CDR3 protein: CASSSLRTGLNSPLHF. The CDR3 DNA is TGTGCCAGCAGTTCTCTAAGGACAGGGCTTAATTCACCCCTCCACTTT.